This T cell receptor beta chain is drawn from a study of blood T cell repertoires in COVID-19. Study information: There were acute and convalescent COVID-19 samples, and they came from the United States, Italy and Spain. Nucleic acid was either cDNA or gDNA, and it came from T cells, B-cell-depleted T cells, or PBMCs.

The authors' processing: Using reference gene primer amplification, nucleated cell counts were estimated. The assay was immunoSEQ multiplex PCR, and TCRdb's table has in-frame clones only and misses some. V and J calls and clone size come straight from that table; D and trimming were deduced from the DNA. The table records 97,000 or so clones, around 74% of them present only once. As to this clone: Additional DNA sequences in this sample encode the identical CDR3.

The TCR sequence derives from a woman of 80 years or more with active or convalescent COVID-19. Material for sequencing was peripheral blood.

Written as DNA, the CDR3 is TGTGCCAGCAGCAGCGGACAGGGAAGGGAGACCCAGTACTTC. It codes for CASSSGQGRETQYF. The chain recombines TRBV5-4 with TRBJ2-5; 8 bases align to TRBD1. The CDR3 loop spans 14 amino acids. The germline gives CDR1 SGHNT, CDR2 YYREEE (reference sequence). The trim removed 4 bases at V and 5 bases at J, leaving 7 bases unmatched. Combining the CDR3 with reference TRBV5-4 and TRBJ2-5 gives the whole variable domain ETGVTQSPTHLIKTRGQQVTLRCSSQSGHNTVSWYQQALGQGPQFIFQYYREEENGRGNFPPRFSGLQFPNYSSELNVNALELDDSALYLCASSSGQGRETQYFGPGTRLLVL.